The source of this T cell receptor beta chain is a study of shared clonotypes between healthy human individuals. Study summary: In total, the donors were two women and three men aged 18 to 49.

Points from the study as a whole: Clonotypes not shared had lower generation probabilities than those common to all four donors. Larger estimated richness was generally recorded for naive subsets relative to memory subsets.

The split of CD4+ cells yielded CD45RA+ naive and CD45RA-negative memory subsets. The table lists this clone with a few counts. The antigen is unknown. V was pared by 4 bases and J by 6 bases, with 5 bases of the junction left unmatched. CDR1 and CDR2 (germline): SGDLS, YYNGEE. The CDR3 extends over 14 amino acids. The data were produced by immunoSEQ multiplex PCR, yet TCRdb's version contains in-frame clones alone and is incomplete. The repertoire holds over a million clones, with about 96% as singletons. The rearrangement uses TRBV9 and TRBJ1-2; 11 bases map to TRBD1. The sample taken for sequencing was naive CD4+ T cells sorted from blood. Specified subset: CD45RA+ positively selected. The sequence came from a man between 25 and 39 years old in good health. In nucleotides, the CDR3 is TGTGCCAGCAGCACCCGGACAGGGGGCCATGGCTACACCTTC. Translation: CASSTRTGGHGYTF.